This TCR beta chain derives from a study of T cells in narcolepsy. Whole-study findings and limits: Some memory CD4+ repertoires had no autoreactive clone sequences. Autoreactive clonotypes reportedly recurred in blood of same and different patients, not controls.

This clone has more than one count but fewer than ten. Its antigen is currently unknown. The repertoire was sequenced with immunoSEQ multiplex PCR; TCRdb's copy has only in-frame clones and lacks some. The sample contains tens of thousands of clones, roughly four fifths of which appear only once. Germline V CDR1 and CDR2: SEHNR, FQNEAQ (reference sequence). The length of the CDR3 is 18 residues. The V and J ends lost 3 bases and 4 bases respectively, with 24 bases between them. The sequenced sample consisted of CD45RA- memory CD4+ T cells from PBMCs. V gene TRBV7-9 combines with J gene TRBJ2-5; a possible D gene is TRBD1 (6 bases). The sequence was obtained from a human donor with narcolepsy. CDR3 protein: CASSLSGALDSRLETQYF. CDR3 nucleotide sequence: TGTGCCAGCAGCTTGTCCGGGGCCCTGGACAGTCGGCTAGAGACCCAGTACTTC.